Following are 27 T cell receptor beta chains from one sample sequenced in a study of T cell repertoires in cytomegalovirus infection. TCRdb used MiXCR to reprocess the reads, holding one entry per CDR3 protein. This sample has approximately 630,000 distinct CDR3 sequences, with roughly 26% found just once. The sequenced material came from CD8+ T cells from PBMCs. These TCRs come from a human donor in good health (CMV status not recorded). Some clones in this sample may be carry-over from other donors' samples.

CDR3: CASSLIPQGSSLSTEAFF. The CDR3, as DNA: TGTGCCAGCAGCTTAATTCCCCAGGGATCATCTCTGAGCACTGAAGCTTTCTTT. J is TRBJ1-1 and V is TRBV7-3, with a weak D call TRBD1 (5 bases). Germline assignment: CDR1 SGHTA and CDR2 FQGTGA. Trimming pared 1 base from V and 4 bases from J, leaving 22 bases between. The CDR3 is made up of 18 amino acids.

The chain couples TRBV2 to TRBJ2-7; 7 bases line up with TRBD1. Germline assignment: CDR1 SNHLY and CDR2 FYNNEI. The CDR3 runs to 14 residues. With V trimmed by 5 bases and J by 3 bases, 7 bases remained unmatched. The CDR3 region has the DNA TGTGCCAGCAGTTTGACAGGGAGTCTCTACGAGCAGTACGTC. It specifies CASSLTGSLYEQYV.

The rearrangement joins TRBV7-9 to TRBJ1-2, with TRBD1 as a possible D gene (6 bases). Germline values: CDR1 SEHNR, CDR2 FQNEAQ (reference sequence). The CDR3 covers 12 residues. V lost 8 bases and J lost 5, with 12 bases in between. For the CDR3, the DNA is TGTGCCAGCCAAGGGACACCTTATGGCTACACCTTC. As protein: CASQGTPYGYTF.

This CDR3 reads CASSPQRGEETQYF. Written as DNA, the CDR3 is TGTGCCAGCAGTCCCCAGCGGGGGGAAGAGACCCAGTACTTC. This chain links TRBV12-3 or TRBV12-4 with TRBJ2-5; TRBD2 agrees at 9 bases. This CDR3 has 14 residues. V trimming: 5 bases; J trimming: 3 bases; junction bases outside the gene matches: 4.

With respect to this clonotype: At one end, the junction sequence differs from germline, possibly due to a read error. The V gene is TRBV2, the J gene TRBJ1-2, with D uncertain. Germline-derived CDR1 and CDR2 are SNHLY and FYNNEI. The length of the CDR3 is 17 residues. CDR3 coding DNA: TGTGCCAGCAGTGAAGCGGGTACAGTGGTGAATAACTATGACTACACCTTC. Translating it yields CASSEAGTVVNNYDYTF. The whole variable domain, remainder taken from reference TRBV2 and TRBJ1-2, is EPEVTQTPSHQVTQMGQEVILRCVPISNHLYFYWYRQILGQKVEFLVSFYNNEISEKSEIFDDQFSVERPDGSNFTLKIRSTKLEDSAMYFCASSEAGTVVNNYDYTFGSGTRLTVV.

The rearrangement links TRBV28 to TRBJ2-5; the D gene is possibly TRBD2 (9 bases). The CDR3 contains 17 residues. V was clipped by 10 bases and J by 4 bases, with 28 bases between them. CDR1 MDHEN and CDR2 SYDVKM come from the germline V gene. CDR3 sequence (DNA): TGTGCCAACAGGGGGTATGAGTCTAGCGGGGAAATAGAGACCCAGTACTTC. This sequence encodes CANRGYESSGEIETQYF. The variable domain in full, with the rest retrieved from reference TRBV28 and TRBJ2-5, is DVKVTQSSRYLVKRTGEKVFLECVQDMDHENMFWYRQDPGLGLRLIYFSYDVKMKEKGDIPEGYSVSREKKERFSLILESASTNQTSMYLCANRGYESSGEIETQYFGPGTRLLVL.

This clonotype has only a few counts. The CDR3 DNA sequence: TGCGCCAGCAGCCAAGCCCCGGGGGCCGCCTACGAGCAGTACTTC. Its protein is CASSQAPGAAYEQYF. This chain joins TRBV4-1 and TRBJ2-7; D possibly matches TRBD1 or TRBD2 (6 bases each). Germline-derived CDR1 and CDR2 are MGHRA and YSYEKL. The CDR3 has 15 amino acids. The V gene lost 1 base and the J gene lost 2 bases, with 12 bases spanning the gap.

The chain uses TRBV5-6 and TRBJ2-6; either TRBD1 or TRBD2 may fit D (7 bases each). The CDR3 totals 16 residues. The germline CDR1 and CDR2 sequences are SGHDT and YYEEEE. The germline V and J ends were trimmed by 4 bases and 4 bases, with 15 bases remaining between them. The CDR3: CASSPGGAGGANVLTF. CDR3 sequence (DNA): TGTGCCAGCAGCCCAGGGGGGGCCGGCGGGGCCAACGTCCTGACTTTC.

This chain connects TRBV7-4 to TRBJ1-1; TRBD1 matches at 9 bases. Germline loops: CDR1 SGHVT, CDR2 SQSDAQ. This CDR3 is built from 15 residues. The V segment lost 5 bases and the J segment 4 bases; nucleotides outside the gene matches: 8. Here the CDR3 reads CASSTRDRASTEAFF. In DNA, the CDR3 is TGTGCCAGCAGCACCCGGGACAGGGCAAGCACTGAAGCTTTCTTT.

The gene calls are TRBV12-3 or TRBV12-4 and TRBJ2-1; D is possibly TRBD2 (6 bases). This CDR3 has 12 amino acids. V was pared by 10 bases and J by 9 bases, with 16 bases between. The CDR3 protein is CAIAAGSAEQFF. In nucleotides, the CDR3 is TGTGCCATAGCGGCGGGGTCAGCTGAGCAGTTCTTC.

The chain employs TRBV28 and TRBJ2-1; D might be TRBD1 (5 bases). Trimming removed 7 bases from V and 5 bases from J, with 18 bases in between. CDR3 length: 15 amino acids. The germline V gene encodes CDR1 MDHEN and CDR2 SYDVKM. The CDR3 sequence: CASIRGRPMNNEQFF. The CDR3 nucleotides are TGTGCCAGCATTAGGGGCAGACCGATGAACAATGAGCAGTTCTTC.

This clonotype occurred many times. The CDR3 spells CASSFGQPHYGYTF. CDR3 DNA sequence: TGTGCCAGCAGTTTCGGACAGCCCCACTATGGCTACACCTTC. The chain joins TRBV27 to TRBJ1-2, with a weak D call TRBD1 (6 bases). CDR3 size: 14 residues. Per germline, CDR1 MNHEY and CDR2 SMNVEV (reference sequence). Trimming took off 3 bases at V and 3 bases at J, with 11 bases between the two ends.

This clonotype was counted between two and nine times. The V gene is TRBV2, the J gene TRBJ1-6; D gene ambiguous. Germline CDR1 SNHLY, CDR2 FYNNEI. This CDR3 has 16 residues. V lost 5 bases and J 5 bases, leaving 16 bases between the germline ends. The CDR3 here is CASSPPGRDNNSPLHF. In nucleotides, the CDR3 is TGTGCCAGCAGTCCGCCCGGGCGGGATAATAATTCACCCCTCCACTTT.

This chain joins TRBV10-3 and TRBJ2-5; a weak D match, TRBD2 (6 bases). The CDR3 totals 16 residues. Germline values: CDR1 ENHRY, CDR2 SYGVKD. V lost 2 bases and J lost 4, with 17 bases in between. The CDR3 spells CAISEGLRRGGETQYF. The CDR3 region has the DNA TGTGCCATCAGTGAGGGGTTGAGAAGGGGAGGAGAGACCCAGTACTTC.

This clonotype was counted a few times. This sequence joins TRBV6-5 and TRBJ2-1; no firm D call. The CDR3 covers 13 residues. CDR1 MNHEY and CDR2 SVGAGI come from the germline V gene. V gave up 2 bases and J gave up 9 bases, with 11 bases separating them. The CDR3 DNA follows: TGTGCCAGCAGTTACGACGGATCCGGTGAGCAGTTCTTC. Encoded protein: CASSYDGSGEQFF.

The rearrangement joins TRBV7-3 to TRBJ2-1, with D possibly being TRBD1 (7 bases). The CDR3 has 14 residues. Germline V lookup: CDR1 SGHTA, CDR2 FQGTGA. Trimming left V 0 bases short and J 9 bases short, with 12 bases between. CDR3 loop: CASSLTEGAGEQFF. For the CDR3, the DNA is TGTGCCAGCAGCTTAACGGAGGGGGCAGGTGAGCAGTTCTTC.

About this clonotype itself: It may be a read error: a sequence one base away is much more abundant. The chain couples TRBV7-2 to TRBJ2-2; 9 nucleotides agree with TRBD1. This CDR3 comprises 16 residues. V trimming: 4 bases; J trimming: 6 bases; junction bases outside the gene matches: 9. Germline V CDR1 and CDR2: SGHTA, FQGNSA. The CDR3 protein is CASSWLDRGYPGELFF. DNA of the CDR3: TGTGCCAGCAGCTGGTTGGACAGGGGATACCCCGGGGAGCTGTTTTTT.

This sequence joins TRBV7-6 and TRBJ1-6, with D maybe TRBD1 (6 bases). CDR1 and CDR2 from the germline V gene are SGHVS and FNYEAQ. The CDR3 totals 15 residues. Between the trimmed V and J ends, which lost 4 bases and 8 bases, there was a span of 15 bases. CDR3 DNA sequence: TGTGCCAGCAGCTCCATCGGGGGGCTGGATTCACCCCTCCACTTT. Protein: CASSSIGGLDSPLHF. Drawing the rest from reference TRBV7-6 and TRBJ1-6, the complete variable domain is GAGVSQSPRYKVTKRGQDVALRCDPISGHVSLYWYRQALGQGPEFLTYFNYEAQQDKSGLPNDRFSAERPEGSISTLTIQRTEQRDSAMYRCASSSIGGLDSPLHFGNGTRLTVT.

This clonotype came up a few times. V gene TRBV7-9 combines with J gene TRBJ1-1; 7 bases fit TRBD1. The CDR3 runs 13 residues. Unmatched junction bases numbered 6, after V lost 5 bases and J lost 6 bases. Germline CDR1 reads SEHNR; CDR2 reads FQNEAQ (reference sequence). Here the CDR3 DNA reads TGTGCCAGCAGCCCGACAGGGAGCCCTGAAGCTTTCTTT. It yields the protein CASSPTGSPEAFF. The variable domain in full, with the rest retrieved from reference TRBV7-9 and TRBJ1-1, is DTGVSQNPRHKITKRGQNVTFRCDPISEHNRLYWYRQTLGQGPEFLTYFQNEAQLEKSRLLSDRFSAERPKGSFSTLEIQRTEQGDSAMYLCASSPTGSPEAFFGQGTRLTVV.

This clonotype has at least ten counts. V and J are TRBV28 and TRBJ1-1; D gene uncertain. Germline CDR1 reads MDHEN; CDR2 reads SYDVKM. This CDR3 contains 14 residues. V was cut by 5 bases and J by 3 bases, with 13 bases left in between. The DNA of the CDR3 is TGTGCCAGCAGTCACCGGGCCCTTCACACTGAAGCTTTCTTT. This encodes CASSHRALHTEAFF.

In its sample, this clonotype was seen a few times. The gene calls are TRBV11-2 and TRBJ1-2, with D uncertain. The CDR3 is 11 residues long. The V and J ends lost 1 base and 9 bases respectively, with 6 bases between them. Looked up from germline, CDR1 is SGHAT and CDR2 is FQNNGV. The CDR3 DNA is TGTGCCAGCAGCTTAGTCAGGAGCTACACCTTC. Translating gives CASSLVRSYTF.

Only a few counts were recorded for this clonotype. V gene TRBV2 combines with J gene TRBJ1-1; a possible D gene is TRBD1 (6 bases). Germline CDR1 reads SNHLY; CDR2 reads FYNNEI. V was pared by 7 bases and J by 8 bases, with 11 bases between. The CDR3 has 11 amino acids. Written as DNA, the CDR3 is TGTGCCAGCATTTTCCAGGGGGAAGCTTTCTTT. It is translated as CASIFQGEAFF.

This clonotype was observed many times. The J gene is TRBJ1-2, the V gene TRBV7-9; TRBD1 might be the D (5 bases). Germline CDR1 and CDR2: SEHNR and FQNEAQ (reference sequence). V lost 1 base to trimming and J lost 4 bases, with 7 bases between them. The CDR3 has 13 amino acids. As DNA, the CDR3 is TGTGCCAGCAGCTTAGGAGGGGTCTATGGCTACACCTTC. Amino acids: CASSLGGVYGYTF.

The V gene is TRBV28, the J gene TRBJ2-3, with TRBD2 matching over 13 bases. The CDR3 consists of 17 residues. Unmatched junction bases numbered 8, after V lost 4 bases and J lost 4 bases. Per germline, CDR1 MDHEN and CDR2 SYDVKM. CDR3 nucleotides: TGTGCCAGCAGTTCCCCGACTAGCGGGGGGAATCCAGATACGCAGTATTTT. It specifies CASSSPTSGGNPDTQYF. Combining the CDR3 with reference TRBV28 and TRBJ2-3 gives the whole variable domain DVKVTQSSRYLVKRTGEKVFLECVQDMDHENMFWYRQDPGLGLRLIYFSYDVKMKEKGDIPEGYSVSREKKERFSLILESASTNQTSMYLCASSSPTSGGNPDTQYFGPGTRLTVL.

Only a few counts were recorded for this clonotype. This rearrangement joins TRBV27 to TRBJ2-1, with TRBD2 identical over 13 bases. Germline V gives CDR1 MNHEY, CDR2 SMNVEV (reference sequence). Trimming removed 5 bases from V and 0 bases from J; junction bases left unmatched: 7. The CDR3 sequence is 18 residues long. CDR3 in DNA: TGTGCCAGCAGTCCGACTAGCGGGGGGTCGGGCTCCTACAATGAGCAGTTCTTC. The encoded protein is CASSPTSGGSGSYNEQFF.

The sample holds many counts of this clonotype. The genes are TRBV20-1 and TRBJ2-5, with TRBD2 matching 7 bases. J lost 4 bases, V lost 4 bases, and 9 bases had no gene match. The CDR3 loop spans 14 amino acids. CDR1 DFQATT and CDR2 SNEGSKA come from the germline V gene (reference sequence). CDR3 nucleotides: TGCAGTGCTACCGACGGGGGGTCAATAGAGACCCAGTACTTC. Translation gives CSATDGGSIETQYF.

This chain connects TRBV18 to TRBJ2-7, with TRBD1 matching 8 bases. V gave up 5 bases and J gave up 3 bases; unmatched junction bases: 6. The CDR3 extends over 14 amino acids. Germline loops: CDR1 KGHSH, CDR2 LQKENI. The CDR3 is CASSSDRGSYEQYV. Written as DNA, the CDR3 is TGTGCCAGCTCATCCGACAGGGGAAGCTACGAGCAGTACGTC.